The rows below give T cell receptor beta chains drawn from one sample of a study of T cell changes during pregnancy in multiple sclerosis. Here immunoSEQ multiplex PCR was the method, and the copy in TCRdb shows in-frame clones only, minus some. This table holds about 13,000 clones, about 88% found once. The sequenced sample was CD8+ T cells from peripheral blood mononuclear cells, obtained in the first trimester of pregnancy. The receptors derive from a female donor with multiple sclerosis, enrolled in a pregnancy study. Both conserved end residues are part of each CDR3. A D gene is named only where the DNA matches it firmly. Clone sizes are given selectively: once, few, many, or a class where the clone is expanded.

j_gene | abundance | v_gene | d_gene | CDR3aa | CDR3nt
TRBJ2-2 | few | TRBV10-3 | . | CAISGTANTGELFF | TGTGCCATCAGTGGGACAGCGAACACCGGGGAGCTGTTTTTT
TRBJ1-2 | . | TRBV28 | . | CASTDRGYYGYTF | TGTGCCAGCACCGATAGGGGTTACTATGGCTACACCTTC
TRBJ2-1 | . | TRBV9 | TRBD2 | CASSVHSGGSYNEQFF | TGTGCCAGCAGCGTTCATAGCGGGGGATCTTACAATGAGCAGTTCTTC
TRBJ2-5 | . | TRBV29-1 | . | CSVEDWYTQGQETQYF | TGCAGCGTTGAAGATTGGTACACCCAGGGGCAAGAGACCCAGTACTTC
TRBJ2-7 | few | TRBV11-2 | . | CASSHLKYEQYF | TGTGCCAGCAGCCACCTAAAATACGAGCAGTACTTC
TRBJ1-1 | . | TRBV28 | . | CASSLGVTWGTEAFF | TGTGCCAGCAGTTTGGGAGTAACATGGGGCACTGAAGCTTTCTTT
TRBJ1-1 | . | TRBV6-1 | . | CASSEGGSPTEAFF | TGTGCCAGCAGTGAAGGAGGGAGTCCCACTGAAGCTTTCTTT
TRBJ2-3 | . | TRBV4-3 | TRBD2 | CASSQDPGTSGGRGDTQYF | TGCGCCAGCAGCCAAGATCCCGGGACTAGCGGGGGGCGGGGAGATACGCAGTATTTT
TRBJ2-7 | . | TRBV2 | . | CASEGGEREVGEQYF | TGTGCCAGCGAGGGGGGGGAGCGCGAGGTGGGCGAGCAGTACTTC
TRBJ2-7 | . | TRBV4-3 | . | CASSQDSQTAEQYF | TGCGCCAGCAGCCAAGATTCGCAGACAGCCGAGCAGTACTTC
TRBJ2-7 | . | TRBV4-2 | TRBD2 | CASSPQPTSGSYEQYF | TGTGCCAGCAGCCCCCAACCCACTAGCGGCTCCTACGAGCAGTACTTC
TRBJ1-1 | . | TRBV2 | . | CASSWTPEAFF | TGTGCCAGCAGTTGGACTCCTGAAGCTTTCTTT
TRBJ1-6 | . | TRBV6-1 | . | CASSEYGRNSPLHF | TGTGCCAGCAGTGAATATGGCAGAAATTCACCCCTCCACTTT
TRBJ2-2 | few | TRBV6-4 | . | CASSETNTGELFF | TGTGCCAGCAGTGAGACAAACACCGGGGAGCTGTTTTTT
TRBJ1-1 | . | TRBV9 | . | CASSVGGRGTEAFF | TGTGCCAGCAGCGTAGGTGGGAGGGGGACTGAAGCTTTCTTT
TRBJ2-7 | once | TRBV6-5 | . | CASSYRGLFIFEQYF | TGTGCCAGCAGTTACAGGGGACTTTTTATCTTCGAGCAGTACTTC
TRBJ2-7 | once | TRBV6-5 | . | CASSPGPGKYEQYF | TGTGCCAGCAGTCCAGGACCCGGGAAATACGAGCAGTACTTC
TRBJ1-1 | . | TRBV30 | . | CAWSGSRTEAFF | TGTGCCTGGAGTGGGTCACGGACTGAAGCTTTCTTT
TRBJ1-5 | . | TRBV6-6 | . | CASSWGQGGNQPQHF | TGTGCCAGCAGTTGGGGGCAGGGCGGCAATCAGCCCCAGCATTTT
TRBJ2-5 | . | TRBV19 | . | CATTDYPGAQYF | TGTGCCACCACGGACTATCCCGGGGCCCAGTACTTC
TRBJ2-1 | few | TRBV6-4 | . | CASSAGTNNEQFF | TGTGCCAGCAGTGCCGGGACAAACAATGAGCAGTTCTTC
TRBJ1-2 | . | TRBV10-2 | TRBD1 | CASSLEQGALLYGYTF | TGCGCCAGCAGTCTTGAACAGGGGGCGCTTCTATATGGCTACACCTTC